The 5 T cell receptor beta chains reported below all come from one sample, sequenced in a study of T cells in Graves' hyperthyroidism and ophthalmopathy. RNA transcripts provided the source from which TCR beta CDR3 regions were amplified. An initial round of RT-PCR targeting the TCR CDR3 relied on the HTBI primer set. In TCRdb, the multiplex PCR reads were re-called with MiXCR into one record per CDR3 protein. The sample comprises some 690,000 distinct CDR3 sequences, 15% to 20% of which are singletons, and about 14% rests with the top ten. Input material: blood. These receptor sequences come from a man between 50 and 59 years old with Graves' hyperthyroidism.

In this sample, this clonotype turned up a few times. V is TRBV19 and J is TRBJ1-2; no clear D. The V end lost 5 bases, the J end lost 5 bases, and 12 bases lay between the germline ends. The CDR3 contains 13 residues. The germline V gene has CDR1 LNHDA and CDR2 SQIVND (reference sequence). For the CDR3, the DNA is TGTGCCAGTAGTCCCCCCTCGGAATATGGCTACACCTTC. This sequence encodes CASSPPSEYGYTF.

Notes on this clonotype: A much larger clone lies one base from this, so it may be a read error. The chain combines TRBV5-4 with TRBJ1-1; D is perhaps TRBD1 (6 bases). The CDR3 is made up of 14 amino acids. The V and J ends lost 4 bases and 7 bases respectively, with 17 bases between them. Per germline, CDR1 SGHNT and CDR2 YYREEE (reference sequence). CDR3 sequence reads: CASSVTGKRSEAFF. In nucleotides, the CDR3 is TGTGCCAGCAGCGTTACAGGGAAACGGAGTGAAGCTTTCTTT.

The chain links TRBV7-6 to TRBJ1-1; 7 bases map to TRBD1. The germline gives CDR1 SGHVS, CDR2 FNYEAQ. Unmatched junction bases numbered 9, after V lost 7 bases and J lost 4 bases. The CDR3 length is 14 residues. This chain's CDR3 is CASTEGGDVTEAFF. In DNA form, the CDR3 reads TGTGCCAGCACCGAAGGGGGCGACGTCACTGAAGCTTTCTTT. Looking up the rest from reference TRBV7-6 and TRBJ1-1 gives the full variable domain: GAGVSQSPRYKVTKRGQDVALRCDPISGHVSLYWYRQALGQGPEFLTYFNYEAQQDKSGLPNDRFSAERPEGSISTLTIQRTEQRDSAMYRCASTEGGDVTEAFFGQGTRLTVV.

The chain has TRBV10-3 and TRBJ2-1; 8 positions agree with TRBD1. Trimming cost V 3 bases and J 7 bases; bases outside gene matches: 8. The germline CDR1 and CDR2 sequences are ENHRY and SYGVKD. The CDR3 length is 15 residues. This CDR3 is CAISDWDRTRNEQFF. The CDR3, as DNA: TGTGCCATCAGTGACTGGGACAGGACCCGAAATGAGCAGTTCTTC.

This clonotype occurred many times. This chain connects TRBV19 to TRBJ1-1, with D maybe TRBD1 (5 bases). This CDR3 contains 14 residues. V gave up 1 base and J gave up 5 bases, with 11 bases separating them. CDR1 and CDR2 (germline): LNHDA, SQIVND (reference sequence). Written as DNA, the CDR3 is TGTGCCAGTAGTATAGCCAGGGCGAAGACTGAAGCTTTCTTT. This gives the protein CASSIARAKTEAFF.